This is a list of T cell receptor beta chains from one sample in a study of breast tumors, draining lymph nodes, adjacent tissues. TCRdb used MiXCR to reprocess the multiplex PCR reads, holding one entry per CDR3 protein. The repertoire holds about 180,000 distinct CDR3 sequences, with about 30% as singletons. Sequencing was performed on axillary lymph node tissue. The receptors stem from a female donor with breast cancer. Some clones in this sample may be carry-over from other donors' samples. CDR3s include the opening cysteine and the closing phenylalanine or tryptophan. Each record gives: clone size, V gene, J gene, CDR3 length, D gene, CDR3 protein, CDR3 DNA. The D gene is left open where the match is weak. For some rows the clone size is stated as once, few or many, or as a class when expanded; others skip it.

clone size: NA; V gene: TRBV20-1; J gene: TRBJ1-5; CDR3 length: 16; D gene: NA; CDR3 protein: CSAAWRGTPGRQPQHF; CDR3 DNA: TGCAGTGCCGCATGGCGGGGAACACCGGGGAGGCAGCCCCAGCATTTT
clone size: NA; V gene: TRBV7-2; J gene: TRBJ1-1; CDR3 length: 20; D gene: TRBD1; CDR3 protein: CASSFDRGEVGVFLNTEAFF; CDR3 DNA: TGTGCCAGCAGTTTCGACAGGGGGGAGGTTGGGGTTTTCCTGAACACTGAAGCTTTCTTT
clone size: NA; V gene: TRBV7-9; J gene: TRBJ2-2; CDR3 length: 14; D gene: TRBD2; CDR3 protein: CASSLAATSAELFF; CDR3 DNA: TGTGCCAGCAGCCTAGCGGCAACCTCCGCGGAGCTGTTTTTT
clone size: NA; V gene: TRBV2; J gene: TRBJ1-5; CDR3 length: 13; D gene: TRBD1; CDR3 protein: CASKGGNNKPQHF; CDR3 DNA: TGTGCCAGCAAAGGGGGCAACAATAAGCCCCAGCATTTT
clone size: many; V gene: TRBV9; J gene: TRBJ1-3; CDR3 length: 13; D gene: NA; CDR3 protein: CASSQTEGNTIYF; CDR3 DNA: TGTGCCAGCAGCCAGACAGAGGGAAACACCATATATTTT
clone size: many; V gene: TRBV2; J gene: TRBJ1-2; CDR3 length: 14; D gene: TRBD1; CDR3 protein: CASSESTGNYGYTF; CDR3 DNA: TGTGCCAGCAGTGAATCGACAGGGAACTATGGCTACACCTTC
clone size: once; V gene: TRBV20-1; J gene: TRBJ2-3; CDR3 length: 15; D gene: TRBD2; CDR3 protein: CSAYTSGRFTDTQYF; CDR3 DNA: TGCAGTGCGTATACTAGCGGGAGGTTCACAGATACGCAGTATTTT
clone size: NA; V gene: TRBV7-4; J gene: TRBJ2-4; CDR3 length: 16; D gene: NA; CDR3 protein: CASSRPKQGIKNIQYF; CDR3 DNA: TGTGCCAGCAGCCGTCCTAAACAGGGAATCAAAAACATTCAGTACTTC
clone size: many; V gene: TRBV4-1; J gene: TRBJ2-7; CDR3 length: 15; D gene: NA; CDR3 protein: CASSQDVHSSYEQYF; CDR3 DNA: TGCGCCAGCAGCCAAGATGTGCACAGCTCCTACGAGCAGTACTTC
clone size: NA; V gene: TRBV7-6; J gene: TRBJ2-7; CDR3 length: 18; D gene: TRBD2; CDR3 protein: CANSLVVPAPGGSHGQYF; CDR3 DNA: TGTGCCAACAGCTTAGTGGTCCCAGCCCCGGGAGGCTCCCACGGGCAGTACTTC
clone size: NA; V gene: TRBV7-6; J gene: TRBJ2-5; CDR3 length: 18; D gene: TRBD2; CDR3 protein: CASSPHQEAGGMGETQYF; CDR3 DNA: TGTGCCAGCAGCCCGCATCAAGAAGCGGGGGGTATGGGAGAGACCCAGTACTTC
clone size: many; V gene: TRBV11-3; J gene: TRBJ2-1; CDR3 length: 15; D gene: NA; CDR3 protein: CASSLRTKRGNEQFF; CDR3 DNA: TGTGCCAGCAGCCTCCGCACGAAAAGGGGTAATGAGCAGTTCTTC
clone size: NA; V gene: TRBV13; J gene: TRBJ2-1; CDR3 length: 16; D gene: TRBD2; CDR3 protein: CASSPGTSGRVDEQFF; CDR3 DNA: TGTGCCAGCAGTCCAGGGACTAGCGGGAGGGTAGATGAGCAGTTCTTC
clone size: many; V gene: TRBV11-3; J gene: TRBJ2-2; CDR3 length: 15; D gene: NA; CDR3 protein: CASSYRAQRDGELFF; CDR3 DNA: TGTGCCAGCAGCTACCGGGCCCAAAGGGACGGGGAGCTGTTTTTT
clone size: many; V gene: TRBV9; J gene: TRBJ1-2; CDR3 length: 14; D gene: TRBD1; CDR3 protein: CASSIVDRGEGYTF; CDR3 DNA: TGTGCCAGCAGCATAGTCGACAGGGGAGAGGGCTACACCTTC
clone size: many; V gene: TRBV9; J gene: TRBJ2-7; CDR3 length: 15; D gene: TRBD1; CDR3 protein: CASSAGTAVTYEQYF; CDR3 DNA: TGTGCCAGCAGCGCCGGGACAGCGGTTACCTACGAGCAGTACTTC
clone size: NA; V gene: TRBV9; J gene: TRBJ2-5; CDR3 length: 14; D gene: NA; CDR3 protein: CASSESTGIETQSF; CDR3 DNA: TGTGCCAGCAGCGAGTCCACGGGGATAGAGACCCAGTCCTTC
clone size: many; V gene: TRBV5-8; J gene: TRBJ2-7; CDR3 length: 15; D gene: TRBD1; CDR3 protein: CASSLSGRGPGEQYF; CDR3 DNA: TGTGCCAGCAGCTTGTCGGGCAGGGGGCCTGGCGAGCAGTACTTC
clone size: many; V gene: TRBV9; J gene: TRBJ2-5; CDR3 length: 15; D gene: TRBD2; CDR3 protein: CASSASGGPEETQYF; CDR3 DNA: TGTGCCAGCAGCGCTAGCGGGGGGCCGGAAGAGACCCAGTACTTC
clone size: many; V gene: TRBV20-1; J gene: TRBJ2-3; CDR3 length: 13; D gene: NA; CDR3 protein: CSAGTASTDTQYF; CDR3 DNA: TGCAGTGCTGGAACGGCAAGCACAGATACGCAGTATTTT
clone size: many; V gene: TRBV11-2; J gene: TRBJ1-3; CDR3 length: 16; D gene: TRBD1; CDR3 protein: CASSVRTGHSGNTIYF; CDR3 DNA: TGTGCCAGCAGCGTCCGGACAGGCCACTCTGGAAACACCATATATTTT
clone size: many; V gene: TRBV11-2; J gene: TRBJ1-5; CDR3 length: 13; D gene: NA; CDR3 protein: CASSLDHTQPQHF; CDR3 DNA: TGTGCCAGCAGCTTAGACCACACTCAGCCCCAGCATTTT
clone size: NA; V gene: TRBV7-9; J gene: TRBJ1-2; CDR3 length: 15; D gene: TRBD1; CDR3 protein: CASSQADRDIYGYTF; CDR3 DNA: TGTGCCAGCAGCCAGGCGGACAGGGACATCTATGGCTACACCTTC
clone size: NA; V gene: TRBV4-1; J gene: TRBJ2-7; CDR3 length: 13; D gene: NA; CDR3 protein: CASSLGNHYEQYF; CDR3 DNA: TGCGCCAGCAGCCTTGGGAACCACTACGAGCAGTACTTC
clone size: many; V gene: TRBV6-4; J gene: TRBJ1-2; CDR3 length: 15; D gene: NA; CDR3 protein: CASSPHWTGNYGYTF; CDR3 DNA: TGTGCCAGCAGCCCTCATTGGACGGGGAACTATGGCTACACCTTC
clone size: many; V gene: TRBV19; J gene: TRBJ2-1; CDR3 length: 15; D gene: TRBD2; CDR3 protein: CASESGTTLLDEQFF; CDR3 DNA: TGTGCCAGTGAATCCGGGACTACCCTATTGGATGAGCAGTTCTTC
clone size: NA; V gene: TRBV6-1; J gene: TRBJ2-7; CDR3 length: 10; D gene: NA; CDR3 protein: CASRSYEQYF; CDR3 DNA: TGTGCCAGCCGAAGTTACGAGCAGTACTTC
clone size: many; V gene: TRBV9; J gene: TRBJ1-2; CDR3 length: 14; D gene: TRBD1; CDR3 protein: CASSLEGANYGYTF; CDR3 DNA: TGTGCCAGCAGCCTTGAGGGGGCGAACTATGGCTACACCTTC
clone size: many; V gene: TRBV5-1; J gene: TRBJ1-4; CDR3 length: 16; D gene: TRBD1; CDR3 protein: CASSLAGQGTNEKLFF; CDR3 DNA: TGCGCCAGCAGCTTGGCCGGACAGGGCACCAATGAAAAACTGTTTTTT
clone size: NA; V gene: TRBV27; J gene: TRBJ1-2; CDR3 length: 15; D gene: TRBD1; CDR3 protein: CASSLWAGTATGYTF; CDR3 DNA: TGTGCCAGCAGTTTATGGGCCGGGACAGCCACGGGCTACACCTTC
clone size: many; V gene: TRBV19; J gene: TRBJ1-5; CDR3 length: 15; D gene: TRBD1; CDR3 protein: CASRIGQGGNQPQHF; CDR3 DNA: TGTGCCAGCCGAATCGGACAGGGTGGCAATCAGCCCCAGCATTTT
clone size: NA; V gene: TRBV3-1; J gene: TRBJ2-3; CDR3 length: 15; D gene: TRBD2; CDR3 protein: CASRGAGGGTDTQYF; CDR3 DNA: TGTGCCAGCAGGGGGGCGGGAGGAGGGACAGATACGCAGTATTTT
clone size: many; V gene: TRBV30; J gene: TRBJ2-2; CDR3 length: 14; D gene: NA; CDR3 protein: CAWSMEGLTGELFF; CDR3 DNA: TGTGCCTGGAGTATGGAGGGTCTCACCGGGGAGCTGTTTTTT
clone size: NA; V gene: TRBV7-9; J gene: TRBJ1-1; CDR3 length: 15; D gene: NA; CDR3 protein: CASSWGLRENTEAFF; CDR3 DNA: TGTGCCAGCAGCTGGGGACTGCGAGAGAACACTGAAGCTTTCTTT
clone size: many; V gene: TRBV11-2; J gene: TRBJ2-5; CDR3 length: 16; D gene: TRBD1; CDR3 protein: CASSSAGTGRWETQYF; CDR3 DNA: TGTGCCAGCAGCTCAGCCGGGACAGGGCGGTGGGAGACCCAGTACTTC
clone size: many; V gene: TRBV7-9; J gene: TRBJ2-1; CDR3 length: 19; D gene: TRBD2; CDR3 protein: CASSLGTGLAGAHYNEQFF; CDR3 DNA: TGTGCCAGCAGCTTAGGGACCGGACTAGCAGGAGCCCACTACAATGAGCAGTTCTTC
clone size: NA; V gene: TRBV25-1; J gene: TRBJ1-6; CDR3 length: 14; D gene: NA; CDR3 protein: CAIKGGERDSLLHF; CDR3 DNA: TGTGCCATTAAAGGAGGGGAAAGGGATTCACTCCTCCACTTT
clone size: many; V gene: TRBV19; J gene: TRBJ1-5; CDR3 length: 16; D gene: NA; CDR3 protein: CASSIIRAGRNQPQHF; CDR3 DNA: TGTGCCAGTAGTATTATCAGGGCGGGTCGCAATCAGCCCCAGCATTTT
clone size: medium-sized; V gene: TRBV7-8; J gene: TRBJ2-7; CDR3 length: 15; D gene: NA; CDR3 protein: CASSHLRRRPYEQYF; CDR3 DNA: TGTGCCAGCAGCCACCTCCGGAGGAGACCCTACGAGCAGTACTTC
clone size: many; V gene: TRBV7-3; J gene: TRBJ2-6; CDR3 length: 16; D gene: TRBD1; CDR3 protein: CASSLTGGAWANVLTF; CDR3 DNA: TGTGCCAGCAGCCTCACAGGGGGCGCCTGGGCCAACGTCCTGACTTTC
clone size: many; V gene: TRBV18; J gene: TRBJ1-5; CDR3 length: 15; D gene: NA; CDR3 protein: CASSEAGSTYQPQHF; CDR3 DNA: TGTGCCAGCTCAGAGGCCGGGTCAACTTATCAGCCCCAGCATTTT
clone size: many; V gene: TRBV20-1; J gene: TRBJ2-7; CDR3 length: 12; D gene: NA; CDR3 protein: CSAPGTSYEQYF; CDR3 DNA: TGCAGTGCCCCCGGGACCTCCTACGAGCAGTACTTC
clone size: NA; V gene: TRBV7-8; J gene: TRBJ1-5; CDR3 length: 13; D gene: NA; CDR3 protein: CASSLVGVETQHF; CDR3 DNA: TGTGCCAGCAGCTTAGTCGGGGTGGAGACCCAGCATTTT
clone size: NA; V gene: TRBV7-2; J gene: TRBJ1-1; CDR3 length: 15; D gene: TRBD1; CDR3 protein: CASRLQGVKNTEAFF; CDR3 DNA: TGTGCCAGCAGGCTCCAGGGGGTGAAGAACACTGAAGCTTTCTTT
clone size: many; V gene: TRBV24-1; J gene: TRBJ1-2; CDR3 length: 15; D gene: NA; CDR3 protein: CATSDPTGSSYGYTF; CDR3 DNA: TGTGCCACCAGTGATCCTACAGGGAGCAGCTATGGCTACACCTTC
clone size: NA; V gene: TRBV15; J gene: TRBJ1-6; CDR3 length: 13; D gene: TRBD1; CDR3 protein: CATSDRGDSPLHF; CDR3 DNA: TGTGCCACCAGCGACAGGGGTGATTCACCCCTCCACTTT
clone size: NA; V gene: TRBV6-5; J gene: TRBJ2-6; CDR3 length: 13; D gene: NA; CDR3 protein: CASSYGGANVLTF; CDR3 DNA: TGTGCCAGCAGTTACGGGGGGGCCAACGTCCTGACTTTC
clone size: many; V gene: TRBV7-9; J gene: TRBJ2-2; CDR3 length: 15; D gene: NA; CDR3 protein: CASIPRGISTGELFF; CDR3 DNA: TGTGCCAGCATCCCTAGGGGTATAAGCACCGGGGAGCTGTTTTTT
clone size: many; V gene: TRBV5-8; J gene: TRBJ1-5; CDR3 length: 14; D gene: NA; CDR3 protein: CASSLVRGSQPQHF; CDR3 DNA: TGTGCCAGCAGCTTGGTTAGGGGATCTCAGCCCCAGCATTTT
clone size: many; V gene: TRBV7-9; J gene: TRBJ1-2; CDR3 length: 15; D gene: NA; CDR3 protein: CASSSQGGGEKGYTF; CDR3 DNA: TGTGCCAGCAGCTCCCAAGGAGGGGGAGAAAAAGGCTACACCTTC
clone size: NA; V gene: TRBV18; J gene: TRBJ1-2; CDR3 length: 16; D gene: NA; CDR3 protein: CASSPTGGRLKRRYTF; CDR3 DNA: TGTGCCAGCTCACCCACGGGGGGTCGCTTGAAGCGTCGCTACACCTTC
clone size: many; V gene: TRBV12-5; J gene: TRBJ2-1; CDR3 length: 16; D gene: NA; CDR3 protein: CASGLGWTVSVNEQFF; CDR3 DNA: TGTGCTAGTGGTTTGGGATGGACAGTCTCGGTCAATGAGCAGTTCTTC
clone size: few; V gene: TRBV12-3/TRBV12-4; J gene: TRBJ2-1; CDR3 length: 14; D gene: TRBD1; CDR3 protein: CASSFSRTGREQFF; CDR3 DNA: TGTGCCAGCAGTTTCTCCCGGACAGGGCGAGAGCAGTTCTTC
clone size: many; V gene: TRBV4-1; J gene: TRBJ2-1; CDR3 length: 15; D gene: NA; CDR3 protein: CASSQDRGGQNEQFF; CDR3 DNA: TGCGCCAGCAGCCAAGATCGAGGGGGGCAGAATGAGCAGTTCTTC
clone size: many; V gene: TRBV7-9; J gene: TRBJ1-2; CDR3 length: 15; D gene: NA; CDR3 protein: CASSPARGLGYGYTF; CDR3 DNA: TGTGCCAGCAGCCCCGCCCGGGGTCTTGGATATGGCTACACCTTC
clone size: many; V gene: TRBV11-3; J gene: TRBJ2-7; CDR3 length: 12; D gene: NA; CDR3 protein: CASSQLGREQYF; CDR3 DNA: TGTGCCAGCAGCCAATTGGGCCGCGAGCAGTACTTC
clone size: NA; V gene: TRBV6-6; J gene: TRBJ2-6; CDR3 length: 23; D gene: NA; CDR3 protein: CASSYSSKGEAMFRISGANVLTF; CDR3 DNA: TGTGCCAGCAGTTACTCGAGTAAAGGAGAGGCCATGTTCAGGATCTCTGGGGCCAACGTCCTGACTTTC
clone size: once; V gene: TRBV6-2/TRBV6-3; J gene: TRBJ1-5; CDR3 length: 15; D gene: NA; CDR3 protein: CASSPGAHSNQPQHF; CDR3 DNA: TGTGCCAGCAGCCCCGGGGCCCATAGCAATCAGCCCCAGCATTTT
clone size: once; V gene: TRBV10-3; J gene: TRBJ2-7; CDR3 length: 17; D gene: TRBD2; CDR3 protein: CAISEPGLAGGPYEQYF; CDR3 DNA: TGTGCCATCAGTGAGCCGGGACTAGCGGGAGGGCCCTACGAGCAGTACTTC